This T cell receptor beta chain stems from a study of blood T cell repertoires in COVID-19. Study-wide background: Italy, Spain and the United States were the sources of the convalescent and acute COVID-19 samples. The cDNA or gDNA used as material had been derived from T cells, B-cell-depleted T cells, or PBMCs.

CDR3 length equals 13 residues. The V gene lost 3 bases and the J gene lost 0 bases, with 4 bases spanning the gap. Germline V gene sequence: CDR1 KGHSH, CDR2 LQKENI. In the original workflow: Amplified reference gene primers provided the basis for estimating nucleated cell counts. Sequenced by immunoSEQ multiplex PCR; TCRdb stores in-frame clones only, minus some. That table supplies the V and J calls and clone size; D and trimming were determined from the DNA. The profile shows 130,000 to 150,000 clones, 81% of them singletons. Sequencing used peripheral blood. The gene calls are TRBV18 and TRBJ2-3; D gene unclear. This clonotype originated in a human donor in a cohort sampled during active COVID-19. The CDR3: CASSPTSTDTQYF. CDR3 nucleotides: TGTGCCAGCTCACCCACTAGCACAGATACGCAGTATTTT.